The source of this TCR beta chain is a study of CD8 T cells in ankylosing spondylitis. Libraries for TCR beta were made by quantitative 5'-RACE with molecular barcodes. In TCRdb, the 5' RACE reads were re-called with MiXCR into one record per CDR3 protein. The sample lists more than 35,000 distinct CDR3 sequences, over 5.5% occurring once. This clonotype was counted ten times or more. The antigen is undetermined. Notes on the study in general: One TCR beta motif, made up of 7 or 8 highly homologous variants, appeared characteristic of ankylosing spondylitis blood. As reported, disease-linked clones showed significant enrichment in matched ankylosing spondylitis synovial fluid. Disease-linked clones had a CD8+ phenotype and relatively low frequency in peripheral blood.

V was clipped by 10 bases and J by 8 bases; unmatched bases: 17. The germline V gene has CDR1 MNHEY and CDR2 SVGEGT. This CDR3 spans 15 amino acids. The source material was blood, either unsorted or a sorted T cell fraction (not recorded which). The source is a male donor with ankylosing spondylitis or in good health (not recorded which). The chain joins TRBV6-2 or TRBV6-3 to TRBJ2-1; 7 bases are shared with TRBD1. Written as DNA, the CDR3 is TGTGCCATTCGACAGGGTGGTCGCCCTACGGATGAGCAGTTCTTC. Translating gives CAIRQGGRPTDEQFF.